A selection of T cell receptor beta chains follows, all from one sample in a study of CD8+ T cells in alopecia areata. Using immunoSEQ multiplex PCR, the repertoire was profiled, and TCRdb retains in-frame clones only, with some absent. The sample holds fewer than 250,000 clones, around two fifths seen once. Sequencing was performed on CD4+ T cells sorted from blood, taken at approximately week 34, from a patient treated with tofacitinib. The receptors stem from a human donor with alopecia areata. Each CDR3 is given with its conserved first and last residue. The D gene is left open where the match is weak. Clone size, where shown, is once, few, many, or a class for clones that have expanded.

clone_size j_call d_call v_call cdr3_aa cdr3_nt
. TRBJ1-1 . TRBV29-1 CSVDSHSTEAFF TGCAGCGTTGATTCCCATTCCACTGAAGCTTTCTTT
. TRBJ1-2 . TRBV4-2 CASSQDAVGSTYGYTF TGTGCCAGCAGCCAAGATGCGGTTGGTAGTACCTATGGCTACACCTTC
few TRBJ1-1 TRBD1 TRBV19 CASKGQGAGVNTEAFF TGTGCCAGTAAGGGACAGGGGGCGGGAGTGAACACTGAAGCTTTCTTT
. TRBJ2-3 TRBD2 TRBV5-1 CASTRTSGSPDTQYF TGCGCCAGCACCCGGACTAGCGGGAGTCCAGATACGCAGTATTTT
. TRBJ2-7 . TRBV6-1 CASSEARGYEQYF TGTGCCAGCAGTGAAGCGCGGGGCTACGAGCAGTACTTC
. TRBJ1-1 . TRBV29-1 CSFGGNPEAFF TGCAGCTTCGGCGGGAACCCTGAAGCTTTCTTT
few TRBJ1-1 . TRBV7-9 CASSLMRLKELNTEAFF TGTGCCAGCAGCTTAATGCGTCTGAAGGAGCTGAACACTGAAGCTTTCTTT
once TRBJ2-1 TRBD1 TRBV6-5 CASSADRGPYNEQFF TGTGCCAGCAGCGCGGACAGGGGCCCGTACAATGAGCAGTTCTTC
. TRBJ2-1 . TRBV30 CAWSVLRASRGRGEQFF TGTGCCTGGAGTGTATTGAGGGCTAGCCGGGGGCGAGGAGAGCAGTTCTTC
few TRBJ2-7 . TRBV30 CAFGRDYGGEQYF TGTGCCTTCGGGCGCGATTACGGTGGCGAGCAGTACTTC
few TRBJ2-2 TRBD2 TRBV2 CASRSLAGLSGELFF TGTGCCAGCAGATCCCTAGCGGGGTTATCCGGGGAGCTGTTTTTT
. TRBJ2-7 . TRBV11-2 CASSLDIREQYF TGTGCCAGCAGCTTAGACATACGCGAGCAGTACTTC
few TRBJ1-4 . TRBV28 CASSLAGPPTNEKLFF TGTGCCAGCAGTTTAGCGGGTCCCCCAACTAATGAAAAACTGTTTTTT
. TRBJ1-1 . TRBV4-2 CASSQDFSAGTEAFF TGTGCCAGCAGCCAAGATTTCTCGGCAGGCACTGAAGCTTTCTTT
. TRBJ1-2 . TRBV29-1 CSVERGYPGYGYTF TGCAGCGTTGAGAGGGGGTACCCAGGCTATGGCTACACCTTC